These 24 T cell receptor beta chains came from one sample sequenced in a study of CD8 T cells in Susac syndrome. It was with random hexamers that roughly 0.45 to 1 ug RNA was reverse transcribed. TCRdb recomputed calls from the immunoSEQ multiplex PCR reads with MiXCR, one row per CDR3 protein. This sample yields 250,000 to 300,000 distinct CDR3 sequences, of which approximately 89% are seen a single time; about 0.17% belongs to the top ten. Sequenced sample: CD8+ T cells from PBMCs. These receptor sequences come from a human donor with multiple sclerosis.

The count of this clonotype is one. The rearrangement links TRBV9 to TRBJ2-7; 9 bases fit TRBD2. CDR1 is SGDLS and CDR2 is YYNGEE in the germline V gene. The CDR3 has 14 residues. V lost 0 bases and J lost 6; bases outside the gene matches: 4. As DNA, the CDR3 is TGTGCCAGCAGCGTAGGCGGGAGGGCCTCCGAGCAGTACTTC. It yields the protein CASSVGGRASEQYF.

The chain has TRBV28 and TRBJ2-1; 8 nucleotides agree with TRBD2. CDR3 length: 12 amino acids. From germline, CDR1 is MDHEN and CDR2 SYDVKM. V was clipped by 5 bases and J by 13 bases; unmatched bases: 7. As DNA, the CDR3 is TGTGCCAGCAGTCCGGGGGGGCCGGCTCAGTTCTTC. This encodes CASSPGGPAQFF.

This rearrangement joins TRBV29-1 to TRBJ2-1; 7 nucleotides match TRBD2. This CDR3 has 13 residues. CDR1 and CDR2 (germline): SQVTM, ANQGSEA. V lost 4 bases to trimming and J lost 3 bases; unmatched junction nucleotides: 3. CDR3 nucleotide sequence: TGCAGCGTTGGAGGGAGGGTCTACAATGAGCAGTTCTTC. It yields the protein CSVGGRVYNEQFF.

The chain combines TRBV27 with TRBJ2-7; D remains unclear. Germline lookup yields CDR1 MNHEY and CDR2 SMNVEV (reference sequence). The CDR3 sequence is 15 residues long. The germline V and J ends were trimmed by 6 bases and 0 bases, with 15 bases remaining between them. The CDR3 region is CASSSQVLSSYEQYF. For the CDR3, the DNA is TGTGCCAGCAGCTCCCAGGTTTTAAGCTCCTACGAGCAGTACTTC.

The V gene is TRBV28, the J gene TRBJ2-1; TRBD2 aligns across 12 bases. Losses at the gene ends were 5 bases for V and 12 bases for J; bases not matched to a gene: 11. CDR3 length: 15 amino acids. The germline gives CDR1 MDHEN, CDR2 SYDVKM. CDR3 in amino acids: CASSPGLAGLHSQFF. In DNA, the CDR3 is TGTGCCAGCAGTCCGGGACTAGCGGGCCTACACTCGCAGTTCTTC.

This chain connects TRBV20-1 to TRBJ2-7, with D perhaps matching TRBD2 (6 bases). V lost 1 base and J 2 bases, leaving 27 bases between the germline ends. From germline, CDR1 is DFQATT and CDR2 SNEGSKA (reference sequence). The CDR3 extends over 19 amino acids. The CDR3 reads CSARVNFQGAGWSTYEQYF. As DNA, the CDR3 is TGCAGTGCTAGAGTGAACTTTCAAGGCGCGGGATGGTCGACCTACGAGCAGTACTTC.

The J gene is TRBJ2-7, the V gene TRBV30; D is undetermined. Germline-derived CDR1 and CDR2 are GTSNPN and SVGIG (reference sequence). V was shortened by 2 bases and J by 5 bases, with 13 bases between the two germline ends. The CDR3 totals 13 residues. The CDR3 here is CAWSWGSQDEQYF. For the CDR3, the DNA is TGTGCCTGGAGTTGGGGATCCCAGGACGAGCAGTACTTC.

For this clonotype: The junction departs from the called germline gene at one end, perhaps through a read error. The gene calls are TRBV20-1 and TRBJ2-7; TRBD1 matches 11 bases. This CDR3 is built from 16 residues. The germline gives CDR1 DFQATT, CDR2 SNEGSKA (reference sequence). The CDR3 nucleotides read TGCAGTGCTCCCCTACCGGGGGGACAGGGGGTACACGAGCAGCACTTC. Amino acids: CSAPLPGGQGVHEQHF.

This chain links TRBV9 with TRBJ2-1; TRBD2 matches 7 bases. The CDR3 consists of 15 residues. J lost 6 bases, V lost 0 bases, and 6 bases had no gene match. Per the germline V gene, CDR1 is SGDLS and CDR2 is YYNGEE. CDR3 nucleotides: TGTGCCAGCAGCGTAGGGGCGGGAGAACCCAATGAGCAGTTCTTC. It translates to CASSVGAGEPNEQFF.

The rearrangement uses TRBV7-8 and TRBJ1-1, with D maybe TRBD1 (5 bases). The V gene's germline CDR1 is SGHVS and CDR2 FQNEAQ. Trimming stripped 3 bases from V and 6 bases from J, with 11 bases between. This CDR3 has 13 residues. CDR3 loop: CASSLGTLAEAFF. The CDR3 DNA reads as TGTGCCAGCAGCTTGGGGACTCTGGCTGAAGCTTTCTTT.

The gene calls are TRBV20-1 and TRBJ2-7; weak D call: TRBD1 (6 bases). V lost 6 bases, J lost 1 base, and 13 bases lay in between. Germline loops: CDR1 DFQATT, CDR2 SNEGSKA (reference sequence). This CDR3 comprises 13 residues. The CDR3 loop reads CSALRTDSYEQYF. CDR3 in DNA: TGCAGTGCCCTGAGGACAGATTCCTACGAGCAGTACTTC.

The gene calls are TRBV30 and TRBJ1-2, with D unclear. The CDR3 contains 14 residues. V was shortened by 0 bases and J by 2 bases, with 10 bases between the two germline ends. CDR1 is GTSNPN and CDR2 is SVGIG in the germline V gene (reference sequence). The CDR3 protein is CAWSVPGENYGYTF. CDR3 nucleotide sequence: TGTGCCTGGAGTGTACCGGGTGAGAACTATGGCTACACCTTC.

The chain uses TRBV28 and TRBJ2-5, with 7 bases aligning to TRBD1. Germline lookup yields CDR1 MDHEN and CDR2 SYDVKM. The CDR3 totals 15 residues. V shed 6 bases and J 4 bases; nucleotides not matched to a gene: 11. The CDR3 DNA reads as TGTGCCAGCAGCCAGGGACAGAAAAGGAGAGAGACCCAGTACTTC. This sequence encodes CASSQGQKRRETQYF. Based on the CDR3 plus reference TRBV28 and TRBJ2-5, the full variable domain is DVKVTQSSRYLVKRTGEKVFLECVQDMDHENMFWYRQDPGLGLRLIYFSYDVKMKEKGDIPEGYSVSREKKERFSLILESASTNQTSMYLCASSQGQKRRETQYFGPGTRLLVL.

The J gene is TRBJ2-5, the V gene TRBV7-2; tentative D call: TRBD2 (7 bases). Trimming took off 2 bases at V and 3 bases at J, with 19 bases between the two ends. The CDR3 extends over 17 amino acids. From germline, CDR1 is SGHTA and CDR2 FQGNSA. The CDR3 is CASSLSVGRGGEETQYF. The CDR3 DNA reads TGTGCCAGCAGCTTAAGCGTGGGCAGGGGAGGGGAAGAGACCCAGTACTTC.

This clonotype was seen once. V gene TRBV24-1 combines with J gene TRBJ2-1; D assignment may be TRBD1 or TRBD2 (5 bases each). The CDR3 has 15 residues. V was pared by 4 bases and J by 6 bases, with 15 bases between. Germline V gives CDR1 KGHDR, CDR2 SFDVKD. CDR3 DNA: TGTGCCACCAGTGAACCGGGGCTCCGAACCAATGAGCAGTTCTTC. Protein product: CATSEPGLRTNEQFF.

V is TRBV28 and J is TRBJ1-1; no firm D call. Trimming removed 6 bases at V and 1 base at J, with 21 bases between. Germline V gene data show CDR1 as MDHEN and CDR2 as SYDVKM. The CDR3 consists of 17 residues. The CDR3 sequence is CASRLLLHPFQNTEAFF. CDR3 nucleotides: TGTGCCAGCAGACTACTTCTTCACCCGTTCCAGAACACTGAAGCTTTCTTT.

This clonotype came up a few times. The genes are TRBV28 and TRBJ2-1; a possible D gene is TRBD2 (5 bases). The V gene's germline CDR1 is MDHEN and CDR2 SYDVKM. V dropped 1 base and J dropped 6 bases, with 7 bases sitting between them. This CDR3 comprises 13 residues. Here the CDR3 DNA reads TGTGCCAGCAGTTTATCTAGCCCCAATGAGCAGTTCTTC. Encoded protein: CASSLSSPNEQFF. The full variable domain, in which reference TRBV28 and TRBJ2-1 provide the parts outside the CDR3, is DVKVTQSSRYLVKRTGEKVFLECVQDMDHENMFWYRQDPGLGLRLIYFSYDVKMKEKGDIPEGYSVSREKKERFSLILESASTNQTSMYLCASSLSSPNEQFFGPGTRLTVL.

This clonotype was seen a handful of times. The chain is built from TRBV4-1 and TRBJ1-6, with D perhaps matching TRBD1 (5 bases). Germline CDR1 reads MGHRA; CDR2 reads YSYEKL. The CDR3 contains 17 residues. V gave up 0 bases and J gave up 1 base, with 10 bases separating them. CDR3 protein: CASSQDPDTSYNSPLHF. The CDR3 DNA sequence: TGCGCCAGCAGCCAAGATCCGGACACGTCCTATAATTCACCCCTCCACTTT.

The genes are TRBV6-5 and TRBJ2-3; TRBD1 might be the D (6 bases). V gave up 5 bases and J gave up 4 bases, with 16 bases separating them. This CDR3 has 15 amino acids. Germline values: CDR1 MNHEY, CDR2 SVGAGI. The CDR3 DNA sequence: TGTGCCAGCAGTGCACCTACAGGGAATCCAGATACGCAGTATTTT. Its translation is CASSAPTGNPDTQYF.

V usage is TRBV19 and J usage is TRBJ2-1; 11 positions agree with TRBD2. This CDR3 is 15 amino acids long. CDR1 LNHDA and CDR2 SQIVND come from the germline V gene (reference sequence). The V segment lost 7 bases and the J segment 6 bases; nucleotides outside the gene matches: 8. CDR3 region: CASTIAGGPGNEQFF. For the CDR3, the DNA is TGTGCCAGTACCATAGCGGGGGGGCCTGGCAATGAGCAGTTCTTC. Full variable domain (remainder filled in from reference TRBV19 and TRBJ2-1): DGGITQSPKYLFRKEGQNVTLSCEQNLNHDAMYWYRQDPGQGLRLIYYSQIVNDFQKGDIAEGYSVSREKKESFPLTVTSAQKNPTAFYLCASTIAGGPGNEQFFGPGTRLTVL.

The rearrangement joins TRBV20-1 to TRBJ2-7; weak D call: TRBD2 (5 bases). The CDR3 contains 14 residues. V was clipped by 4 bases and J by 3 bases, with 16 bases between them. CDR1 DFQATT and CDR2 SNEGSKA come from the germline V gene (reference sequence). DNA of the CDR3: TGCAGTGCTAAACCCCTGGGAGTGAGCTACGAGCAGTACTTC. This sequence encodes CSAKPLGVSYEQYF.

V and J are TRBV4-3 and TRBJ1-3, with D perhaps matching TRBD1 (5 bases). Germline CDR1 reads LGHNA; CDR2 reads YSLEER. This CDR3 has 15 residues. Trimming removed 0 bases from V and 0 bases from J, with 6 bases in between. CDR3 nucleotide sequence: TGCGCCAGCAGCCAAGATGGGGCCTCTGGAAACACCATATATTTT. Protein: CASSQDGASGNTIYF.

This clonotype was recorded once. The chain is built from TRBV7-9 and TRBJ1-2; D is uncertain. This CDR3 spans 11 amino acids. Germline-derived CDR1 and CDR2 are SEHNR and FQNEAQ (reference sequence). The ends were cut back, 5 bases at V and 8 bases at J, with 9 bases in the middle. The CDR3 nucleotides are TGTGCCAGCAGCGCGGAGACGGGCTACACCTTC. Protein: CASSAETGYTF.

V usage is TRBV4-1 and J usage is TRBJ1-2, with D uncertain. Per the germline V gene, CDR1 is MGHRA and CDR2 is YSYEKL. V was clipped by 1 base and J by 7 bases, with 13 bases between them. The CDR3 spans 14 residues. The chain's CDR3 is CASSQGGYSGGYTF. The CDR3 coding sequence is TGCGCCAGCAGCCAAGGGGGTTATTCTGGTGGCTACACCTTC.